These T cell receptor beta chains were read from a single sample in a study of blood T cell repertoires in COVID-19. The assay was immunoSEQ multiplex PCR, and TCRdb's table has in-frame clones only and misses some. The sample lists around 200,000 clones, 85% occurring once. The sequenced material came from PBMCs or T cells enriched from blood (not recorded which). The receptors stem from a man aged 35-49 years who had recovered from COVID-19. Both conserved end residues are part of each CDR3. A D gene is named only where the DNA matches it firmly. Clone size appears in some rows only: once, few, many, or a class for an expanded clone.

V gene	clone size	D gene	J gene	CDR3 DNA	CDR3 protein
TRBV2	NA	NA	TRBJ2-1	TGTGCCAGCGTACTCCACAATGAGCAGTTCTTC	CASVLHNEQFF
TRBV25-1	NA	NA	TRBJ1-2	TGTGCCAGCAGTGATACAGGTTACTATGGCTACACCTTC	CASSDTGYYGYTF
TRBV28	NA	NA	TRBJ2-2	TGTGCCAGCAGTTTCGTGGGAGAGGGATCGGGGGAGCTGTTTTTT	CASSFVGEGSGELFF
TRBV25-1	NA	NA	TRBJ1-1	TGTGCCAGCAGTAAACAGGGTGAAGCTTTCTTT	CASSKQGEAFF
TRBV29-1	NA	TRBD1	TRBJ2-7	TGCAGCGTTCGTCCGGTGGGACAGGGGGGCTCCGAGCAGTACTTC	CSVRPVGQGGSEQYF
TRBV12-5	NA	NA	TRBJ2-7	TGTGCTAGTGGTTCCAACACGATAAACCCCTACGAGCAGTACTTC	CASGSNTINPYEQYF
TRBV29-1	NA	NA	TRBJ2-2	TGCAGCGTTGGGGCCCCTTCGAACACCGGGGAGCTGTTTTTT	CSVGAPSNTGELFF
TRBV5-5	once	TRBD1	TRBJ2-1	TGTGCCAGCAGCCCTCGGGACAGCTTTTTGGAGCAGTTCTTC	CASSPRDSFLEQFF
TRBV14	NA	TRBD2	TRBJ2-1	TGTGCCAGCAGCCAGCGGACTAGCGGGAGTAGGGATGAGCAGTTCTTC	CASSQRTSGSRDEQFF
TRBV6-5	NA	TRBD1	TRBJ1-2	TGTGCCAGCAGTACTACAGGGGGCGTAGGCTATGGCTACACCTTC	CASSTTGGVGYGYTF
TRBV28	NA	NA	TRBJ2-7	TGTGCCAGCAGTTTAGTCCCTACAGACTCCTACGAGCAGTACTTC	CASSLVPTDSYEQYF
TRBV2	NA	TRBD1	TRBJ1-1	TGTGCCAGCAGACAAGGGGGCATCGACACTGAAGCTTTCTTT	CASRQGGIDTEAFF
TRBV4-1	once	NA	TRBJ2-7	TGCGCCAGCAGCCAAGTATCTATCGACGAGCAGTACTTC	CASSQVSIDEQYF
TRBV24-1	NA	NA	TRBJ1-3	TGTGCCACCAGGGAGAGCTCTGGAAACACCATATATTTT	CATRESSGNTIYF
TRBV12-5	NA	NA	TRBJ2-5	TGTGCTAGTGGTTTGGGGGAGCAAGAGACCCAGTACTTC	CASGLGEQETQYF
TRBV20-1	NA	NA	TRBJ1-2	TGCAGTGCTAGTGCCCCAGGGAATGGTGGGTATGGCTACACCTTC	CSASAPGNGGYGYTF
TRBV14	NA	TRBD2	TRBJ2-7	TGTGCCAGCAGCTCGGGACTAGCGGGAGGATGGAGGAACGAGCAGTACTTC	CASSSGLAGGWRNEQYF
TRBV5-1	once	TRBD2	TRBJ2-7	TGCGCCAGCAGCTTGGAACTAGCGGTCTCCTACGAGCAGTACTTC	CASSLELAVSYEQYF
TRBV18	NA	NA	TRBJ2-1	TGTGCCAGCTCAGACGGGACACTACTCAATGAGCAGTTCTTC	CASSDGTLLNEQFF
TRBV29-1	NA	NA	TRBJ2-3	TGCAGCGTTGAAGGTTCCATTAGTTCAGATACGCAGTATTTT	CSVEGSISSDTQYF